A selection of T cell receptor beta chains follows, all from one sample in a study of cytomegalovirus exposure and HLA in healthy donors. Using immunoSEQ multiplex PCR, the repertoire was profiled, and TCRdb retains in-frame clones only, with some absent. The sample holds 120,000 to 150,000 clones; around 77% are singletons and the top ten take under 5.5%. Input material: PBMCs. The source of these receptors is a woman between 50 and 59 years old in good health and CMV-seronegative. CDR3s include the opening cysteine and the closing phenylalanine or tryptophan. The order of the fields is D gene, clone size, J gene, V gene, CDR3 protein, CDR3 DNA. D genes are given only for firm matches. Not every row has a clone size; where given, it reads once, few, many or a size class.

.	few	TRBJ1-1	TRBV5-5	CASSLGSVTVNTEAFF	TGTGCCAGCAGCTTGGGTAGTGTGACAGTGAACACTGAAGCTTTCTTT
.	.	TRBJ2-5	TRBV14	CASSLKIETQYF	TGTGCCAGCAGCCTCAAAATAGAGACCCAGTACTTC
TRBD1	.	TRBJ1-4	TRBV2	CASSESTGGAEKLFF	TGTGCCAGCAGTGAAAGCACAGGGGGGGCTGAAAAACTGTTTTTT
.	.	TRBJ1-2	TRBV9	CASSVGGRAGGYTF	TGTGCCAGCAGCGTAGGAGGCAGGGCGGGGGGCTACACCTTC
TRBD1	once	TRBJ2-1	TRBV5-1	CASSHSTPTDRVNNEQFF	TGCGCCAGCAGCCACAGTACGCCCACGGACAGGGTCAACAATGAGCAGTTCTTC
TRBD2	.	TRBJ2-3	TRBV2	CASKLAGYTSTDTQYF	TGTGCCAGCAAGTTAGCGGGGTACACTAGCACAGATACGCAGTATTTT
TRBD2	.	TRBJ2-1	TRBV4-2	CASSPKGVAGGDRFDEQFF	TGTGCCAGCAGCCCCAAGGGTGTAGCGGGGGGTGATCGATTCGATGAGCAGTTCTTC
.	.	TRBJ1-2	TRBV25-1	CASSAAGHSNYGYTF	TGTGCCAGCAGTGCCGCGGGCCATAGTAACTATGGCTACACCTTC
.	.	TRBJ1-5	TRBV6-6	CASSRQRGTSNQPQHF	TGTGCCAGCAGCCGACAGAGGGGGACTAGCAATCAGCCCCAGCATTTT
.	.	TRBJ2-3	TRBV6-1	CASSWRARGTDTQYF	TGTGCCAGCAGTTGGCGGGCGCGGGGCACAGATACGCAGTATTTT
.	.	TRBJ2-7	TRBV18	CASSPERRNEQYF	TGTGCCAGCTCACCAGAGCGTAGGAACGAGCAGTACTTC
.	.	TRBJ2-1	TRBV11-3	CASSASWFPGNEQFF	TGTGCCAGCAGCGCCAGCTGGTTCCCGGGGAATGAGCAGTTCTTC
.	.	TRBJ2-5	TRBV6-1	CASSARQETQYF	TGTGCCAGCAGTGCCAGACAGGAGACCCAGTACTTC
TRBD2	.	TRBJ2-1	TRBV27	CASSPGLAGGHEQFF	TGTGCCAGCAGCCCGGGACTAGCGGGGGGGCATGAGCAGTTCTTC
TRBD2	.	TRBJ2-3	TRBV5-6	CASSLELAGTSDTQYF	TGTGCCAGCAGCTTGGAACTAGCGGGGACCTCAGATACGCAGTATTTT
.	.	TRBJ1-4	TRBV7-2	CASSPGLGDEKLFF	TGTGCCAGCAGCCCAGGATTAGGTGATGAAAAACTGTTTTTT
.	.	TRBJ1-1	TRBV6-5	CASRQGRGVTEAFF	TGTGCCAGCAGGCAGGGGCGTGGGGTCACTGAAGCTTTCTTT
.	.	TRBJ1-3	TRBV29-1	CSAYFGNTIYF	TGCAGCGCCTATTTTGGAAACACCATATATTTT
TRBD1	.	TRBJ2-1	TRBV27	CASSSGTGGGWGDEQFF	TGTGCCAGCAGTTCCGGGACAGGGGGCGGGTGGGGGGATGAGCAGTTCTTC
.	.	TRBJ1-2	TRBV7-6	CASSPLPGSNYGYTF	TGTGCCAGCAGCCCTCTCCCAGGGTCTAACTATGGCTACACCTTC
TRBD1	.	TRBJ1-5	TRBV7-8	CASSLGTGDIWEGNQPQHF	TGTGCCAGCAGCTTAGGGACAGGGGACATTTGGGAGGGCAATCAGCCCCAGCATTTT
.	.	TRBJ2-1	TRBV7-8	CASSFGVGASNEQFF	TGTGCCAGCAGCTTCGGGGTTGGAGCGTCCAATGAGCAGTTCTTC
.	.	TRBJ2-7	TRBV7-2	CASSLDRSSYEQYF	TGTGCCAGCAGCTTAGACAGGAGCTCCTACGAGCAGTACTTC
.	.	TRBJ1-5	TRBV6-5	CASSPPGGNQPQHF	TGTGCCAGCAGCCCCCCGGGAGGGAATCAGCCCCAGCATTTT
.	.	TRBJ2-6	TRBV5-6	CASSLSGSGANVLTF	TGTGCCAGCAGCTTGTCAGGGTCTGGGGCCAACGTCCTGACTTTC
TRBD2	.	TRBJ2-5	TRBV2	CASSDGFGGLAGLTQYF	TGTGCCAGCAGTGATGGTTTTGGGGGACTAGCGGGGCTTACCCAGTACTTC
.	once	TRBJ1-5	TRBV7-2	CASSLVGRDQPQHF	TGTGCCAGCAGCTTAGTAGGGAGGGATCAGCCCCAGCATTTT
TRBD1	.	TRBJ2-7	TRBV30	CACGGQGGYEQYF	TGTGCCTGTGGCGGACAGGGCGGCTACGAGCAGTACTTC
TRBD1	.	TRBJ2-2	TRBV6-1	CASSDAYSGTGNTGELFF	TGTGCCAGCAGTGACGCTTATTCCGGGACAGGGAACACCGGGGAGCTGTTTTTT
TRBD2	.	TRBJ2-7	TRBV11-2	CASSPKLAGGREQYF	TGTGCCAGCAGCCCTAAACTAGCGGGGGGGCGAGAGCAGTACTTC
.	few	TRBJ1-1	TRBV25-1	CASSDSPQDMNTEAFF	TGTGCCAGCAGTGACTCTCCACAGGACATGAACACTGAAGCTTTCTTT
.	.	TRBJ1-2	TRBV11-2	CASSLSSGDPVSSYTF	TGTGCCAGCAGCTTAAGTTCGGGGGATCCAGTCTCTAGCTACACCTTC
.	.	TRBJ1-6	TRBV6-5	CASSYKPSSYNSPLHF	TGTGCCAGCAGTTACAAGCCGAGCTCCTATAATTCACCCCTCCACTTT
.	.	TRBJ1-3	TRBV6-5	CASSTTGIIGNTIYF	TGTGCCAGCAGTACGACAGGAATCATCGGAAACACCATATATTTT
.	.	TRBJ1-2	TRBV5-6	CAGKATGSGGYTF	TGTGCCGGGAAAGCGACAGGCAGTGGTGGCTACACCTTC
.	few	TRBJ2-1	TRBV10-3	CAITRGYREGYEQFF	TGTGCCATCACTAGGGGTTACAGGGAGGGGTATGAGCAGTTCTTC
TRBD1	.	TRBJ1-2	TRBV7-2	CASSLGTGDGYTF	TGTGCCAGCAGCTTAGGGACAGGGGATGGCTACACCTTC
.	few	TRBJ1-5	TRBV7-2	CASSLGHSNQPQHF	TGTGCCAGCAGCCTAGGACATAGCAATCAGCCCCAGCATTTT
TRBD1	.	TRBJ1-3	TRBV7-2	CASTKAGGAGGNTIYF	TGTGCCAGCACAAAGGCAGGGGGCGCGGGTGGAAACACCATATATTTT
.	medium-sized	TRBJ2-2	TRBV15	CATSRDLSAGGELFF	TGTGCCACCAGCAGAGATCTGTCAGCAGGGGGGGAGCTGTTTTTT
.	.	TRBJ1-5	TRBV27	CASRLYSNQPQHF	TGTGCCAGCAGACTCTATAGCAATCAGCCCCAGCATTTT